Each of the 28 T cell receptor beta chains below was sequenced from the same sample in a study of blood T cell repertoires in COVID-19. Here immunoSEQ multiplex PCR was the method, and the copy in TCRdb shows in-frame clones only, minus some. Among 130,000 to 150,000 clones listed, roughly 82% were seen once. Sequenced sample: peripheral blood. The source of these receptors is a human donor with acute or convalescent COVID-19. The donor label of this sample is uncertain.

This clone was seen more than once but under ten times. The sample contains more than one DNA sequence encoding this CDR3. The chain combines TRBV5-4 with TRBJ2-7; 10 positions agree with TRBD1. Trimming cost V 3 bases and J 2 bases; bases outside gene matches: 5. The CDR3 consists of 15 residues. CDR1 SGHNT and CDR2 YYREEE come from the germline V gene (reference sequence). The CDR3 DNA reads as TGTGCCAGCAGCTCCCCGGGACAGGGGACCTACGAGCAGTACTTC. Protein product: CASSSPGQGTYEQYF.

The chain carries TRBV6-5 and TRBJ1-4; a possible D gene is TRBD1 (6 bases). Between the trimmed V and J ends, which lost 2 bases and 0 bases, there was a span of 7 bases. This CDR3 region has 15 residues. Germline V gene sequence: CDR1 MNHEY, CDR2 SVGAGI. The CDR3 loop is CASSYNRATNEKLFF. The CDR3 DNA is TGTGCCAGCAGTTACAACAGGGCAACTAATGAAAAACTGTTTTTT.

This sequence joins TRBV3-1 (or the pseudogene TRBV3-2) and TRBJ2-1, with 11 bases fitting TRBD2. V dropped 6 bases and J dropped 12; count of bases not matched to a gene: 10. Germline CDR1 reads LGHDT; CDR2 reads YNNKEL (reference sequence). This CDR3 is 14 amino acids long. CDR3 region: CASSLGSGGASQFF. The DNA of the CDR3 is TGTGCCAGCAGTTTGGGTAGCGGGGGGGCCTCGCAGTTCTTC.

The chain recombines TRBV10-3 with TRBJ2-3; D uncertain. This CDR3 comprises 16 residues. Germline values: CDR1 ENHRY, CDR2 SYGVKD. Deletions cut 5 bases from V and 5 bases from J, with 20 bases between. CDR3 loop: CAISPQGTPPGDTQYF. In DNA form, the CDR3 reads TGTGCCATCAGTCCACAAGGAACCCCCCCAGGAGATACGCAGTATTTT.

The chain recombines TRBV19 with TRBJ2-1; TRBD2 agrees at 12 bases. This CDR3 has 15 residues. CDR1 is LNHDA, CDR2 SQIVND, per germline (reference sequence). Trimming at V came to 6 bases and at J to 7 bases, leaving 7 bases not matched to a gene. The DNA for the CDR3 is TGTGCCAGTAGCTCTAGCGGGGGGGCAAGGAATGAGCAGTTCTTC. Protein product: CASSSSGGARNEQFF.

This clone was seen more than once but under ten times. The chain uses TRBV4-2 and TRBJ1-5; perhaps TRBD1 as D (5 bases). The CDR3 has 14 residues. V was pared by 2 bases and J by 4 bases, with 9 bases between. Germline V lookup: CDR1 LGHNA, CDR2 YNFKEQ. DNA of the CDR3: TGTGCCAGCAGCCAACGGGCAGGGAATCAGCCCCAGCATTTT. It translates to CASSQRAGNQPQHF.

The chain uses TRBV3-1 (or the pseudogene TRBV3-2) and TRBJ1-6; D ambiguous. Trimming took off 1 base at V and 2 bases at J, with 9 bases between the two ends. The germline V gene has CDR1 LGHDT and CDR2 YNNKEL (reference sequence). The CDR3 sequence is 16 residues long. CDR3 in amino acids: CASSQVVSTYNSPLHF. In DNA form, the CDR3 reads TGTGCCAGCAGCCAAGTTGTAAGCACCTATAATTCACCCCTCCACTTT.

The chain carries TRBV5-4 and TRBJ1-1; D is uncertain. The germline V gene encodes CDR1 SGHNT and CDR2 YYREEE (reference sequence). Trimming took off 0 bases at V and 0 bases at J, with 9 bases between the two ends. This CDR3 is 15 amino acids long. CDR3 sequence: CASSLGASMNTEAFF. Written as DNA, the CDR3 is TGTGCCAGCAGCTTGGGGGCCAGCATGAACACTGAAGCTTTCTTT.

The rearrangement links TRBV10-3 to TRBJ2-5; 7 bases fit TRBD1. Germline V gives CDR1 ENHRY, CDR2 SYGVKD. The length of the CDR3 is 14 residues. The V gene end was trimmed by 3 bases and the J gene end by 5 bases; junction bases not matched to a gene: 6. The CDR3 spells CAISERGQGETQYF. The CDR3 DNA sequence: TGTGCCATCAGTGAAAGGGGGCAGGGGGAGACCCAGTACTTC.

This chain connects TRBV24-1 to TRBJ1-2; TRBD1 might be the D (5 bases). This CDR3 has 16 residues. CDR1 KGHDR and CDR2 SFDVKD come from the germline V gene. Trimming took 4 bases from V and 4 from J, leaving 18 bases between them. Here the CDR3 reads CATSDHPMGRGYGYTF. For the CDR3, the DNA is TGTGCCACCAGTGACCACCCTATGGGGAGGGGCTATGGCTACACCTTC.

CDR3 nucleotides: TGTGCCAGCAGAGTGGCGGGGGAGACCCAGTACTTC. The encoded protein is CASRVAGETQYF. The V and J genes are TRBV28 and TRBJ2-5, with D possibly matching TRBD2 (6 bases). Germline V CDR1 and CDR2: MDHEN, SYDVKM. V gave up 6 bases and J gave up 5 bases, with 10 bases separating them. The CDR3 covers 12 residues.

The chain is built from TRBV7-9 and TRBJ2-2, with 8 positions matching TRBD1. Germline loops: CDR1 SEHNR, CDR2 FQNEAQ (reference sequence). The CDR3 loop spans 16 amino acids. The V and J ends lost 5 bases and 4 bases, in that order; junction bases with no gene match: 9. The CDR3 DNA reads TGTGCCAGCAGCCCTCCCGGGACAGGTAGCACCGGGGAGCTGTTTTTT. Residues: CASSPPGTGSTGELFF. Combining the CDR3 with reference TRBV7-9 and TRBJ2-2 gives the whole variable domain DTGVSQNPRHKITKRGQNVTFRCDPISEHNRLYWYRQTLGQGPEFLTYFQNEAQLEKSRLLSDRFSAERPKGSFSTLEIQRTEQGDSAMYLCASSPPGTGSTGELFFGEGSRLTVL.

The rearrangement uses TRBV7-2 and TRBJ1-1; no reliable D call. The V end was cut by 6 bases, the J end by 6 bases, with 17 bases between. Germline V lookup: CDR1 SGHTA, CDR2 FQGNSA. The CDR3 runs 14 residues. The CDR3 loop reads CASREGMRVAEAFF. CDR3 nucleotides: TGTGCCAGCAGGGAGGGCATGCGGGTGGCTGAAGCTTTCTTT.

This clone appeared many times. The chain joins TRBV19 to TRBJ1-4; 7 bases agree with TRBD1. The V gene's germline CDR1 is LNHDA and CDR2 SQIVND (reference sequence). V dropped 5 bases and J dropped 7; count of bases not matched to a gene: 7. The CDR3 is 14 residues long. The CDR3: CASSSDRLSEKLFF. The CDR3 DNA is TGTGCCAGTAGTTCGGACAGGTTGAGTGAAAAACTGTTTTTT.

The DNA for the CDR3 is TGTGCATGCGGAGTTAACACTGAAGCTTTCTTT. Residues: CACGVNTEAFF. V usage is TRBV6-6 and J usage is TRBJ1-1; D not resolved. Germline V CDR1 and CDR2: MNHNY, SVGAGI (reference sequence). The CDR3 has 11 residues.

This clone appeared once. The gene calls are TRBV3-1 (or the pseudogene TRBV3-2) and TRBJ2-1; D may be TRBD2 (5 bases). V was trimmed by 4 bases and J by 4 bases, leaving 14 bases between them. Germline loops: CDR1 LGHDT, CDR2 YNNKEL (reference sequence). The CDR3 runs 15 residues. DNA for the CDR3: TGTGCCAGCAGCCGAGCGATTGGACTTTACAATGAGCAGTTCTTC. Protein: CASSRAIGLYNEQFF.

The chain carries TRBV19 and TRBJ1-1; D gene uncertain. This CDR3 contains 14 residues. V dropped 6 bases and J dropped 0 bases, with 11 bases sitting between them. In germline, CDR1 is LNHDA, CDR2 SQIVND (reference sequence). The CDR3 here is CASSLTAMNTEAFF. CDR3 in DNA: TGTGCCAGTAGCCTAACAGCTATGAACACTGAAGCTTTCTTT. Using reference TRBV19 and TRBJ1-1 for the parts outside the CDR3, the full variable domain is DGGITQSPKYLFRKEGQNVTLSCEQNLNHDAMYWYRQDPGQGLRLIYYSQIVNDFQKGDIAEGYSVSREKKESFPLTVTSAQKNPTAFYLCASSLTAMNTEAFFGQGTRLTVV.

The V gene is TRBV5-8, the J gene TRBJ2-7; 7 bases line up with TRBD1. The germline V gene has CDR1 SGHTS and CDR2 YDEGEE. Trimming removed 2 bases from V and 2 bases from J; junction bases left unmatched: 4. This CDR3 comprises 14 residues. The DNA of the CDR3 is TGTGCCAGCAGCTTCCCGGGACAGACCTACGAGCAGTACTTC. Translated: CASSFPGQTYEQYF.

This clone was detected many times. This chain connects TRBV11-2 to TRBJ2-5; 10 bases are shared with TRBD1. V lost 5 bases to trimming and J lost 6 bases; unmatched junction nucleotides: 6. Germline V gene data show CDR1 as SGHAT and CDR2 as FQNNGV. This CDR3 contains 14 residues. The CDR3 loop is CASSPGQGSKTQYF. For the CDR3, the DNA is TGTGCCAGCAGCCCGGGACAGGGGAGTAAGACCCAGTACTTC.

The CDR3 DNA follows: TGTGCCAGTAGTGAAGGGACAGGGCGCCGTAGTGAGCAGTTCTTC. This translates into CASSEGTGRRSEQFF. V is TRBV19 and J is TRBJ2-1; 9 nucleotides agree with TRBD1. V was clipped by 5 bases and J by 9 bases; unmatched bases: 11. This CDR3 spans 15 amino acids. Germline-derived CDR1 and CDR2 are LNHDA and SQIVND (reference sequence).

This clone was seen a few times. This chain joins TRBV20-1 and TRBJ2-3; D possibly corresponds to TRBD2 (5 bases). The CDR3 has 11 residues. Germline-derived CDR1 and CDR2 are DFQATT and SNEGSKA (reference sequence). The ends were cut back, 4 bases at V and 9 bases at J, with 11 bases in the middle. DNA of the CDR3: TGCAGTGCTACCCGGGATGGGACGCAGTATTTT. It yields the protein CSATRDGTQYF.

The V gene is TRBV12-5, the J gene TRBJ1-3; D not resolved. The germline CDR1 and CDR2 sequences are LGHNT and FRNRAP. CDR3 length: 13 residues. V was cut by 6 bases and J by 4 bases, with 10 bases left in between. The CDR3 DNA reads as TGTGCTAGTGGCCGCGGGGAGGGAAACACCATATATTTT. Encoded protein: CASGRGEGNTIYF.

Notes on this clone: The sample carries other DNA sequences with the same CDR3. CDR3 region: CASSIRDNNSPLHF. CDR3 nucleotide sequence: TGTGCCAGTAGTATACGGGACAATAATTCACCCCTCCACTTT. The chain carries TRBV19 and TRBJ1-6; maybe TRBD1 (6 bases). The CDR3 covers 14 residues. V shed 2 bases and J shed 5 bases, with 7 bases lying between them. CDR1 and CDR2 from the germline V gene are LNHDA and SQIVND (reference sequence).

The chain is built from TRBV7-2 and TRBJ1-1; a possible D gene is TRBD1 (6 bases). The CDR3 covers 15 residues. CDR1 and CDR2 (germline): SGHTA, FQGNSA. Trimming took off 5 bases at V and 4 bases at J, with 17 bases between the two ends. Written as DNA, the CDR3 is TGTGCCAGCAGCCCATTGGGGGCTGGTCGCACTGAAGCTTTCTTT. It encodes CASSPLGAGRTEAFF.

The CDR3 coding sequence is TGTGCCAGCAGCTTGACAAGACAACCGAATCAGCCCCAGCATTTT. Translated: CASSLTRQPNQPQHF. J is TRBJ1-5 and V is TRBV2; D gene unclear. The V and J ends lost 6 bases and 4 bases respectively, with 16 bases between them. This CDR3 is 15 amino acids long. Germline CDR1 and CDR2: SNHLY and FYNNEI.

Details on this clone: Other DNA sequences within the sample encode an identical CDR3. This chain joins TRBV12-3 or TRBV12-4 and TRBJ2-1, with D possibly matching TRBD1 (5 bases). The CDR3 is made up of 13 amino acids. Deletions cut 1 base from V and 7 bases from J, with 8 bases between. DNA of the CDR3: TGTGCCAGCAGTTTAGGGGGCCCAAATGAGCAGTTCTTC. Protein sequence: CASSLGGPNEQFF.

This rearrangement joins TRBV11-2 to TRBJ1-2; 10 bases line up with TRBD1. The trim removed 5 bases at V and 10 bases at J, leaving 7 bases unmatched. Germline V gene lookup returns CDR1 SGHAT and CDR2 FQNNGV. The CDR3 is made up of 13 amino acids. The DNA of the CDR3 is TGTGCCAGCAGCGTACCGGGACAGGGGCTCTACACCTTC. This encodes CASSVPGQGLYTF.

The chain employs TRBV6-1 and TRBJ1-5; D call uncertain. The CDR3 has 12 residues. Germline V gene lookup returns CDR1 MNHNS and CDR2 SASEGT. Trimming stripped 2 bases from V and 4 bases from J, with 3 bases between. The CDR3 loop is CASSELNQPQHF. The CDR3 DNA reads TGTGCCAGCAGTGAACTTAATCAGCCCCAGCATTTT.